A single sample is the source of the 23 T cell receptor beta chains below, sequenced in a study of beta chain features in type 1 diabetes. Study-wide points: Researchers report that Type 1 diabetes patients had moderately but significantly shorter TCRB CDR3s across all four CD4+ subsets.

Their antigens remain unidentified. The authors reverse transcribed all of the isolated RNA, so sequencing captured expressed TCRB transcripts. TCRdb's copy holds only in-frame clones and misses some; the assay was immunoSEQ multiplex PCR. The sample lists about 68,000 clones; 49% were seen once. Sequencing input: central memory CD4+ T cells from blood. Every receptor here comes from a man aged 25 to 45 with type 1 diabetes.

The chain carries TRBV2 and TRBJ1-5, with TRBD1 identical over 8 bases. The length of the CDR3 is 13 residues. CDR1 is SNHLY, CDR2 FYNNEI, per germline. The J segment lost 6 bases and the V segment lost 7 bases, leaving 5 bases of the junction unmatched. CDR3 bases: TGTGCCAGCAAAGGACAGGGAGGTCAGCCCCAGCATTTT. Residues: CASKGQGGQPQHF.

The gene calls are TRBV10-3 and TRBJ2-3, with 8 bases identical to TRBD2. V was pared by 10 bases and J by 6 bases, with 12 bases of the junction left unmatched. Germline V gives CDR1 ENHRY, CDR2 SYGVKD. The CDR3 covers 14 residues. Here the CDR3 reads CATGGGQSSDTQYF. The DNA of the CDR3 is TGTGCCACCGGGGGGGGGCAAAGTTCGGATACGCAGTATTTT.

J is TRBJ1-1 and V is TRBV7-9; possible D gene TRBD1, 5 bases. Deletions cut 8 bases from V and 4 bases from J, with 14 bases between. From germline, CDR1 is SEHNR and CDR2 FQNEAQ (reference sequence). The CDR3 has 13 amino acids. For the CDR3, the DNA is TGTGCCAGCCTTCCCCGGGGGGGCACTGAAGCTTTCTTT. Translated, it gives CASLPRGGTEAFF.

This clone was recorded a few times. CDR3 sequence reads: CASSVGRGGTKNTEAFF. In nucleotides, the CDR3 is TGTGCCAGCAGCGTAGGACGGGGAGGGACTAAGAACACTGAAGCTTTCTTT. The gene calls are TRBV9 and TRBJ1-1; D possibly corresponds to TRBD1 (5 bases). Germline-derived CDR1 and CDR2 are SGDLS and YYNGEE. V lost 0 bases and J 1 base, leaving 16 bases between the germline ends. The CDR3 totals 17 residues.

The chain uses TRBV19 and TRBJ1-2; TRBD1 matches at 10 bases. Per germline, CDR1 LNHDA and CDR2 SQIVND (reference sequence). J was trimmed by 8 bases and V by 7 bases; bases with no gene match: 7. The CDR3 is made up of 13 amino acids. The CDR3 DNA reads TGTGCCAGTACCCAGGGACAGGGGAGCGGCTACACCTTC. This sequence encodes CASTQGQGSGYTF.

This clone occurred a few times. Additional DNA sequences in this sample encode the identical CDR3. This rearrangement joins TRBV10-3 to TRBJ1-5; TRBD1 might be the D (5 bases). Germline V CDR1 and CDR2: ENHRY, SYGVKD. CDR3 length: 14 amino acids. The V end was cut by 0 bases, the J end by 4 bases, with 7 bases between. CDR3 protein: CAISESTENQPQHF. CDR3 bases: TGTGCCATCAGTGAGTCGACAGAGAATCAGCCCCAGCATTTT.

The chain combines TRBV6-6 with TRBJ1-3; D is unresolved. The ends were cut back, 4 bases at V and 0 bases at J, with 13 bases in the middle. The CDR3 has 16 amino acids. Per the germline V gene, CDR1 is MNHNY and CDR2 is SVGAGI (reference sequence). Written as DNA, the CDR3 is TGTGCCAGCAGTTCCCCGGGATCTTACTCTGGAAACACCATATATTTT. Its protein product is CASSSPGSYSGNTIYF.

The rearrangement joins TRBV29-1 to TRBJ2-1; 16 bases align to TRBD2. Germline CDR1 SQVTM, CDR2 ANQGSEA. CDR3 length: 20 amino acids. J lost 7 bases, V lost 6 bases, and 21 bases had no gene match. This CDR3 is CSVVISPGLAGGPVTNEQFF. DNA for the CDR3: TGCAGCGTCGTCATAAGTCCGGGACTAGCGGGAGGGCCGGTTACTAATGAGCAGTTCTTC.

This clone was seen a few times. V usage is TRBV11-2 and J usage is TRBJ2-2, with D uncertain. With 5 bases removed from V and 4 bases from J, the gap between germline ends came to 8 bases. The CDR3 is 13 amino acids. CDR1 is SGHAT and CDR2 is FQNNGV in the germline V gene. CDR3: CASSTYGTGELFF. CDR3 sequence (DNA): TGTGCCAGCAGCACGTACGGCACCGGGGAGCTGTTTTTT.

This sequence joins TRBV30 and TRBJ2-7; 8 nucleotides line up with TRBD2. The CDR3 totals 13 residues. V lost 2 bases, J lost 4 bases, and 4 bases stayed unmatched. Germline V gene data show CDR1 as GTSNPN and CDR2 as SVGIG (reference sequence). The CDR3 reads CAWSSGGGYEQYF. CDR3 in DNA: TGTGCCTGGAGTTCTGGCGGGGGGTACGAGCAGTACTTC.

This clone was found a few times. The rearrangement links TRBV15 to TRBJ2-5; D gene ambiguous. Trimming cost V 0 bases and J 7 bases, with 6 bases left between them. Germline V gives CDR1 LNHNV, CDR2 YYDKDF (reference sequence). This CDR3 has 12 residues. The CDR3 reads CATSRDSGTQYF. The CDR3 DNA reads as TGTGCCACCAGCAGAGATAGTGGGACCCAGTACTTC.

V gene TRBV6-5 combines with J gene TRBJ2-7, with TRBD1 identical over 9 bases. The V gene's germline CDR1 is MNHEY and CDR2 SVGAGI. The CDR3 is made up of 12 amino acids. V lost 6 bases to trimming and J lost 6 bases; unmatched junction nucleotides: 3. CDR3 nucleotide sequence: TGTGCCAGCAGACAGGGGGCGAGCGAGCAGTACTTC. Protein sequence: CASRQGASEQYF.

V is TRBV9 and J is TRBJ2-3; 8 positions match TRBD1. V shed 4 bases, J shed 4 bases, and the junction held 8 bases outside the gene matches. CDR1 and CDR2 from the germline V gene are SGDLS and YYNGEE. This CDR3 comprises 15 residues. The CDR3 loop reads CASSPARGQSDTQYF. Written as DNA, the CDR3 is TGTGCCAGCAGCCCCGCCAGGGGGCAATCAGATACGCAGTATTTT. The full variable domain, rest sourced from reference TRBV9 and TRBJ2-3, is DSGVTQTPKHLITATGQRVTLRCSPRSGDLSVYWYQQSLDQGLQFLIQYYNGEERAKGNILERFSAQQFPDLHSELNLSSLELGDSALYFCASSPARGQSDTQYFGPGTRLTVL.

The chain uses TRBV2 and TRBJ1-4, with D possibly being TRBD1 (6 bases). V was clipped by 7 bases and J by 3 bases, with 15 bases between them. The CDR3 has 15 amino acids. Germline V gene lookup returns CDR1 SNHLY and CDR2 FYNNEI. In nucleotides, the CDR3 is TGTGCCAGCACCCCAGGGGATGTGGCTAATGAAAAACTGTTTTTT. It yields the protein CASTPGDVANEKLFF.

The V call is TRBV5-4, the J call TRBJ1-1; a weak D match, TRBD1 (6 bases). This CDR3 region has 14 residues. V was trimmed by 0 bases and J by 5 bases, leaving 11 bases between them. CDR1 is SGHNT, CDR2 YYREEE, per germline (reference sequence). Written as DNA, the CDR3 is TGTGCCAGCAGCTTGGTACAGGGTGGGACTGAAGCTTTCTTT. Translated: CASSLVQGGTEAFF. Combining the CDR3 with reference TRBV5-4 and TRBJ1-1 gives the whole variable domain ETGVTQSPTHLIKTRGQQVTLRCSSQSGHNTVSWYQQALGQGPQFIFQYYREEENGRGNFPPRFSGLQFPNYSSELNVNALELDDSALYLCASSLVQGGTEAFFGQGTRLTVV.

This rearrangement joins TRBV19 to TRBJ2-3; 12 positions match TRBD1. The CDR3 has 16 amino acids. With V trimmed by 4 bases and J by 6 bases, 8 bases remained unmatched. CDR1 is LNHDA, CDR2 SQIVND, per germline (reference sequence). The DNA of the CDR3 is TGTGCCAGTAGTACCGGGACAGGGGGCCGTCGGGATACGCAGTATTTT. It yields the protein CASSTGTGGRRDTQYF.

In this sample, this clone turned up a few times. This chain joins TRBV5-1 and TRBJ2-3; 13 bases are a match to TRBD2. V shed 3 bases and J 3 bases; nucleotides not matched to a gene: 4. CDR1 is SGHRS and CDR2 is YFSETQ in the germline V gene. This CDR3 is built from 16 residues. CDR3 residues: CASSSGTSGETDTQYF. For the CDR3, the DNA is TGCGCCAGCAGCTCTGGGACTAGCGGGGAAACAGATACGCAGTATTTT.

This sequence joins TRBV30 and TRBJ2-7; 13 positions agree with TRBD2. The CDR3 contains 17 residues. V shed 2 bases and J 3 bases; nucleotides not matched to a gene: 10. Germline values: CDR1 GTSNPN, CDR2 SVGIG (reference sequence). The CDR3 sequence: CAWSKGTSGEKNYEQYF. DNA of the CDR3: TGTGCCTGGAGTAAGGGGACTAGCGGGGAGAAAAACTACGAGCAGTACTTC.

V gene TRBV12-5 combines with J gene TRBJ2-1; 7 bases line up with TRBD2. CDR1 and CDR2 from the germline V gene are LGHNT and FRNRAP. The CDR3 contains 14 residues. The CDR3 nucleotides are TGTGCCTCGGCGGCGGGAGTCGTCAACAATGAGCAGTTCTTC. The encoded protein is CASAAGVVNNEQFF.

This clone was observed a few times. The chain links TRBV30 to TRBJ2-5, with 8 bases aligning to TRBD1. Germline CDR1 is GTSNPN and CDR2 is SVGIG (reference sequence). The CDR3 runs to 19 residues. V gave up 0 bases and J gave up 0 bases; unmatched junction bases: 15. The CDR3 loop is CAWSVRWGRGLPYQETQYF. Here the CDR3 DNA reads TGTGCCTGGAGTGTACGGTGGGGCAGGGGGCTCCCGTACCAAGAGACCCAGTACTTC. The variable domain in full, with the rest retrieved from reference TRBV30 and TRBJ2-5, is SQTIHQWPATLVQPVGSPLSLECTVEGTSNPNLYWYRQAAGRGLQLLFYSVGIGQISSEVPQNLSASRPQDRQFILSSKKLLLSDSGFYLCAWSVRWGRGLPYQETQYFGPGTRLLVL.

In its sample, this clone was seen a few times. The chain joins TRBV14 to TRBJ1-1; a weak D match, TRBD1 (5 bases). Looked up from germline, CDR1 is SGHDN and CDR2 is FVKESK. Between the trimmed V and J ends, which lost 4 bases and 1 base, there was a span of 13 bases. This CDR3 contains 15 residues. As DNA, the CDR3 is TGTGCCAGCAGCCGAGTGGTCGACAGGAACACTGAAGCTTTCTTT. It specifies CASSRVVDRNTEAFF.

This clone was counted only a few times. V usage is TRBV25-1 and J usage is TRBJ1-1; 7 bases map to TRBD1. CDR3 size: 15 residues. Losses at the gene ends were 3 bases for V and 1 base for J; bases not matched to a gene: 5. Germline-derived CDR1 and CDR2 are MGHDK and SYGVNS. CDR3 amino acids: CASSDYPGGNTEAFF. The CDR3 coding sequence is TGTGCCAGCAGTGATTATCCAGGGGGGAACACTGAAGCTTTCTTT.

The V and J genes are TRBV5-5 and TRBJ2-3; D perhaps matches TRBD1 (6 bases). CDR1 and CDR2 (germline): SGHKS, YYEKEE (reference sequence). The CDR3 runs to 17 residues. Trimming cost V 5 bases and J 4 bases, with 23 bases left between them. CDR3 in amino acids: CASRTQGGSKSADTQYF. The CDR3 coding sequence is TGTGCCAGCAGGACTCAAGGGGGTAGCAAATCGGCAGATACGCAGTATTTT.